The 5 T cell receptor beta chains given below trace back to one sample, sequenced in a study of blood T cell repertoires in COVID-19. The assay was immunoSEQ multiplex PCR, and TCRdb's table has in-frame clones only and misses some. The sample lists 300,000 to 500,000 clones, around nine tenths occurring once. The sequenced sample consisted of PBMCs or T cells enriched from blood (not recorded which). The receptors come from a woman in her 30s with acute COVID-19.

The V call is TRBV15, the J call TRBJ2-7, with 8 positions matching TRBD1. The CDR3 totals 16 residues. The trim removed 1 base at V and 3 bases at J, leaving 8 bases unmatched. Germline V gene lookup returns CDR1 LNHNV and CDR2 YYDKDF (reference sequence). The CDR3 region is CATSRGDRLGYYEQYF. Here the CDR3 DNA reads TGTGCCACCAGCAGAGGGGACAGGTTGGGGTACTACGAGCAGTACTTC.

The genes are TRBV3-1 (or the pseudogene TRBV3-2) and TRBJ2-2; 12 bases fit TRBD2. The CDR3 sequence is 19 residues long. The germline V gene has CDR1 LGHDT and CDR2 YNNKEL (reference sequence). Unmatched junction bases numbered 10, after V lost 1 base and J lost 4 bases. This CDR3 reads CASSQARGLAGGSTGELFF. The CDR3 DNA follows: TGTGCCAGCAGCCAAGCAAGAGGGCTAGCGGGGGGGTCCACCGGGGAGCTGTTTTTT.

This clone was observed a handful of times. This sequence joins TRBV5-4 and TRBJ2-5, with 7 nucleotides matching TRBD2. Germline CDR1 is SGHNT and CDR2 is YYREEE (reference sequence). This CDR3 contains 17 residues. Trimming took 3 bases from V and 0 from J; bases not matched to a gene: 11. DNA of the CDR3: TGTGCCAGCAGCTCGAGATCGGGGGGACGATACCAAGAGACCCAGTACTTC. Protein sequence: CASSSRSGGRYQETQYF.

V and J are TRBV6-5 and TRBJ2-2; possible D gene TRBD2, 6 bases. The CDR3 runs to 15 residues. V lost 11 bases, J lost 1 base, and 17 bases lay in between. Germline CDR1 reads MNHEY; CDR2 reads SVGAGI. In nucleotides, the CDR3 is TGTGCCGCCAGGGCTAGCGCTATGAACACCGGGGAGCTGTTTTTT. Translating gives CAARASAMNTGELFF.

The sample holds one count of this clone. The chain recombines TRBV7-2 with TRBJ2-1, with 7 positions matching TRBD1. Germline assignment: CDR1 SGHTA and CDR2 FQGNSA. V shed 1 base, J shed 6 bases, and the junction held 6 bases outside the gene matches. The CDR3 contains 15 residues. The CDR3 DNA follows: TGTGCCAGCAGCTTAGGAGGGGGCTCTATCAATGAGCAGTTCTTC. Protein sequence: CASSLGGGSINEQFF.